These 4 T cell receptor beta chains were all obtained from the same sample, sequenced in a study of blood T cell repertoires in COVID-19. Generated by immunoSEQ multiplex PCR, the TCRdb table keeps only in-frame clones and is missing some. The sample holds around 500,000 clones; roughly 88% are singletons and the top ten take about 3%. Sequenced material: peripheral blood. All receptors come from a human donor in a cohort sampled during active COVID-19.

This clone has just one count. In nucleotides, the CDR3 is TGTGCCAGTAGTACTGGGACAGGTCGGTCAAATTCACCCCTCCACTTT. It yields the protein CASSTGTGRSNSPLHF. The chain is built from TRBV19 and TRBJ1-6; 8 bases match TRBD1. Trimming at V came to 4 bases and at J to 7 bases, leaving 9 bases not matched to a gene. Germline loops: CDR1 LNHDA, CDR2 SQIVND (reference sequence). The CDR3 is 16 residues long.

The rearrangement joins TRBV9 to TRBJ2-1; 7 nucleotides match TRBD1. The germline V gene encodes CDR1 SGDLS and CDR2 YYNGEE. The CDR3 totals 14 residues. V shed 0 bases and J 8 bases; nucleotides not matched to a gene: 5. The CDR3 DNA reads TGTGCCAGCAGCGTAGGGGACAGAAGCCATGAGCAGTTCTTC. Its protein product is CASSVGDRSHEQFF.

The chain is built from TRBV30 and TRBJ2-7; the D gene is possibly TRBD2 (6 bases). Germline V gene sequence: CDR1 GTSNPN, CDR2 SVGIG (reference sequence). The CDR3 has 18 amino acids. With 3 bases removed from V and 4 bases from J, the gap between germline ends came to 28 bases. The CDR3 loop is CAWSAPRGLRTNVYEQYF. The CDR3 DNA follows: TGTGCCTGGAGCGCACCGCGGGGACTTCGGACTAACGTATACGAGCAGTACTTC.

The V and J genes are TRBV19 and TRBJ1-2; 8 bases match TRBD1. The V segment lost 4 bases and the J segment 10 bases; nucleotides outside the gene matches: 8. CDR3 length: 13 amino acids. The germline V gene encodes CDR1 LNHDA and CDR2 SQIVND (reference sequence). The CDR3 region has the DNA TGTGCCAGTAGTAGCACCACAGGGGGAGTCTACACCTTC. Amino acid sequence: CASSSTTGGVYTF.